These 27 T cell receptor beta chains share one sample of origin, sequenced in a study of tissue T cells after allogeneic stem cell transplantation. TCRdb keeps only in-frame clones here, not all; method: immunoSEQ multiplex PCR. The sample yields about 26,000 clones, about 90% seen once. The sample here was blood, taken before transplantation. All receptors come from a male donor aged 60 or older who later had graft-versus-host disease after an allogeneic stem cell transplant.

The V call is TRBV5-1, the J call TRBJ2-1; 8 bases map to TRBD2. This CDR3 has 16 amino acids. Germline loops: CDR1 SGHRS, CDR2 YFSETQ. The V and J ends lost 4 bases and 3 bases, in that order; junction bases with no gene match: 9. The DNA of the CDR3 is TGCGCCAGCAGCCGGGGCACTAGCGGAAACTACAATGAGCAGTTCTTC. Translation gives CASSRGTSGNYNEQFF.

The rearrangement uses TRBV7-2 and TRBJ1-2, with 8 bases identical to TRBD1. There are 12 residues in the CDR3. Germline V gene sequence: CDR1 SGHTA, CDR2 FQGNSA. J was trimmed by 8 bases and V by 4 bases; bases with no gene match: 3. The CDR3 DNA is TGTGCCAGCAGCTCGGGACAGGAGGGCTACACCTTC. Encoded protein: CASSSGQEGYTF.

The V gene is TRBV5-6, the J gene TRBJ1-3; D is perhaps TRBD1 (5 bases). In germline, CDR1 is SGHDT, CDR2 YYEEEE. This CDR3 is built from 14 residues. V dropped 3 bases and J dropped 4 bases, with 11 bases sitting between them. The CDR3 loop is CASSWGHMGNTIYF. CDR3 in DNA: TGTGCCAGCAGCTGGGGCCATATGGGAAACACCATATATTTT.

This chain joins TRBV5-6 and TRBJ1-3; D is unresolved. The length of the CDR3 is 15 residues. Germline assignment: CDR1 SGHDT and CDR2 YYEEEE. V lost 3 bases and J lost 1, with 11 bases in between. The CDR3 sequence: CASSSLTRSGNTIYF. The CDR3 DNA is TGTGCCAGCAGCTCCCTAACACGGTCTGGAAACACCATATATTTT.

V gene TRBV5-5 combines with J gene TRBJ2-4, with D possibly TRBD1 on 6 matching bases. Trimming took 2 bases from V and 0 from J, leaving 21 bases between them. Germline CDR1 reads SGHKS; CDR2 reads YYEKEE (reference sequence). The CDR3 runs to 19 residues. The CDR3 DNA is TGTGCCAGCAGCTTAATTGGGGCAGGGGCCCCCCTAGCCAAAAACATTCAGTACTTC. Its translation is CASSLIGAGAPLAKNIQYF.

This clone was observed once. The DNA for the CDR3 is TGTGCCATCAGTGAGTTAGGGACTAGCGGCCACAATGAGCAGTTCTTC. Amino acid sequence: CAISELGTSGHNEQFF. The chain couples TRBV10-3 to TRBJ2-1; 11 nucleotides align to TRBD2. CDR3 length: 16 residues. The germline V gene encodes CDR1 ENHRY and CDR2 SYGVKD. The V gene end was trimmed by 1 base and the J gene end by 5 bases; junction bases not matched to a gene: 4.

The CDR3, as DNA: TGTGCCAGCAGCAAGGGACTAGCGGGAGGGCCCTACAATGAGCAGTTCTTC. This translates into CASSKGLAGGPYNEQFF. The rearrangement uses TRBV11-3 and TRBJ2-1, with 16 bases lining up with TRBD2. CDR1 and CDR2 from the germline V gene are SGHNT and YENEEA. Unmatched junction bases numbered 3, after V lost 5 bases and J lost 2 bases. The CDR3 covers 17 residues. Filled out from reference TRBV11-3 and TRBJ2-1, the complete variable domain reads EAGVVQSPRYKIIEKKQPVAFWCNPISGHNTLYWYLQNLGQGPELLIRYENEEAVDDSQLPKDRFSAERLKGVDSTLKIQPAELGDSAVYLCASSKGLAGGPYNEQFFGPGTRLTVL.

J is TRBJ1-5 and V is TRBV7-3; a weak D match, TRBD1 (6 bases). Trimming stripped 5 bases from V and 4 bases from J, with 15 bases between. CDR1 is SGHTA, CDR2 FQGTGA, per germline. The CDR3 covers 15 residues. The CDR3 nucleotides are TGTGCCAGCAGCCGTGATCCAGGGGAAAATCAGCCCCAGCATTTT. Protein sequence: CASSRDPGENQPQHF.

This clone was recorded a few times. The J gene is TRBJ1-6, the V gene TRBV25-1; D is unclear. Germline V gives CDR1 MGHDK, CDR2 SYGVNS. V was trimmed by 4 bases and J by 0 bases, leaving 13 bases between them. The CDR3 is made up of 17 amino acids. CDR3 coding DNA: TGTGCCAGCAGTGGGGGTATCCCGAGCTCCTATAATTCACCCCTCCACTTT. Translation: CASSGGIPSSYNSPLHF.

The CDR3: CASSFQGLNTEAFF. The CDR3 DNA is TGTGCCAGCAGCTTTCAGGGATTGAACACTGAAGCTTTCTTT. V usage is TRBV5-4 and J usage is TRBJ1-1, with D possibly matching TRBD1 (5 bases). Germline lookup yields CDR1 SGHNT and CDR2 YYREEE (reference sequence). Deletions cut 2 bases from V and 0 bases from J, with 8 bases between. CDR3 length equals 14 residues. The full variable domain, completed using reference TRBV5-4 and TRBJ1-1, is ETGVTQSPTHLIKTRGQQVTLRCSSQSGHNTVSWYQQALGQGPQFIFQYYREEENGRGNFPPRFSGLQFPNYSSELNVNALELDDSALYLCASSFQGLNTEAFFGQGTRLTVV.

The chain has TRBV24-1 and TRBJ2-5; 11 positions match TRBD1. CDR1 is KGHDR and CDR2 is SFDVKD in the germline V gene. There are 16 residues in the CDR3. The trim removed 3 bases at V and 3 bases at J, leaving 5 bases unmatched. CDR3 coding DNA: TGTGCCACCAGTGATACCGGGACAGGGGGTAAAGAGACCCAGTACTTC. Translated, it gives CATSDTGTGGKETQYF.

V is TRBV11-1 and J is TRBJ2-2; TRBD1 is a possible D gene (5 bases). The CDR3 runs to 13 residues. Looked up from germline, CDR1 is SGHAT and CDR2 is FQDESV (reference sequence). Between the trimmed V and J ends, which lost 7 bases and 5 bases, there was a span of 11 bases. CDR3 in amino acids: CASTSGRTGELFF. CDR3 bases: TGTGCCAGCACCTCAGGGCGGACCGGGGAGCTGTTTTTT.

The CDR3, as DNA: TGTGCCAGCAGCGTAGATACAGGGTACAACATTCAGTACTTC. Protein: CASSVDTGYNIQYF. This chain connects TRBV9 to TRBJ2-4, with D maybe TRBD1 (6 bases). Deletions cut 0 bases from V and 7 bases from J, with 11 bases between. Germline loops: CDR1 SGDLS, CDR2 YYNGEE. The CDR3 runs to 14 residues.

This sequence joins TRBV19 and TRBJ2-3; 8 bases are a match to TRBD1. J was trimmed by 10 bases and V by 5 bases; bases with no gene match: 8. From germline, CDR1 is LNHDA and CDR2 SQIVND (reference sequence). The CDR3 loop spans 13 amino acids. The CDR3 DNA follows: TGTGCCAGTAGTCCCGGGACAGGCCGGTCGCAGTATTTT. Its translation is CASSPGTGRSQYF. The variable domain in full, with the rest retrieved from reference TRBV19 and TRBJ2-3, is DGGITQSPKYLFRKEGQNVTLSCEQNLNHDAMYWYRQDPGQGLRLIYYSQIVNDFQKGDIAEGYSVSREKKESFPLTVTSAQKNPTAFYLCASSPGTGRSQYFGPGTRLTVL.

CDR3 coding DNA: TGTGCCAGCAGTGCCCCCCCGACAGGGACAAATTCACCCCTCCACTTT. Its protein is CASSAPPTGTNSPLHF. The V call is TRBV6-1, the J call TRBJ1-6; 7 bases are shared with TRBD1. This CDR3 has 16 residues. Germline lookup yields CDR1 MNHNS and CDR2 SASEGT. V lost 4 bases, J lost 7 bases, and 10 bases stayed unmatched.

A single count supports this clone. V and J are TRBV5-4 and TRBJ1-4; possible D gene TRBD1, 6 bases. Deletions cut 3 bases from V and 8 bases from J, with 11 bases between. The CDR3 is made up of 13 amino acids. Per germline, CDR1 SGHNT and CDR2 YYREEE (reference sequence). In DNA, the CDR3 is TGTGCCAGCAGCTCACAGGGCGGGGAAAAACTGTTTTTT. Amino acid sequence: CASSSQGGEKLFF.

About this clone itself: An end of the junction differs from the germline gene, which may be a read error. The rearrangement joins TRBV12-3 or TRBV12-4 to TRBJ2-1, with D perhaps matching TRBD2 (5 bases). This CDR3 has 11 amino acids. CDR3 residues: CASSLAGEQFF. The CDR3 coding sequence is TGTGCCAGCAGTCTAGCCGGTGAGCAGTTCTTC.

V and J are TRBV30 and TRBJ1-1; D uncertain. The CDR3 has 13 residues. Per the germline V gene, CDR1 is GTSNPN and CDR2 is SVGIG (reference sequence). Trimming took 3 bases from V and 1 from J, leaving 9 bases between them. This chain's CDR3 is CAWSPEPNTEAFF. The CDR3 nucleotides read TGTGCCTGGAGCCCGGAGCCGAACACTGAAGCTTTCTTT.

The chain is built from TRBV30 and TRBJ2-7; D is unclear. Trimming pared 5 bases from V and 3 bases from J, leaving 20 bases between. Germline V gene data show CDR1 as GTSNPN and CDR2 as SVGIG (reference sequence). The CDR3 length is 15 residues. CDR3 DNA: TGTGCCTGGGGCGGAAGCTTGGGGTCCTACTACGAGCAGTACTTC. Translated, it gives CAWGGSLGSYYEQYF.

The CDR3 is CAIRGGTNEKLFF. The CDR3 region has the DNA TGTGCCATCAGGGGGGGGACTAATGAAAAACTGTTTTTT. V usage is TRBV24-1 and J usage is TRBJ1-4; TRBD1 agrees at 7 bases. The CDR3 covers 13 residues. Per the germline V gene, CDR1 is KGHDR and CDR2 is SFDVKD. With 11 bases clipped from V and 2 bases from J, the junction kept 4 bases outside the gene matches.

This rearrangement joins TRBV19 to TRBJ1-5; maybe TRBD1 (5 bases). The V gene's germline CDR1 is LNHDA and CDR2 SQIVND (reference sequence). CDR3 size: 14 residues. Trimming took 2 bases from V and 0 from J, leaving 5 bases between them. CDR3 sequence reads: CASSIQGSNQPQHF. In nucleotides, the CDR3 is TGTGCCAGTAGTATACAGGGTAGCAATCAGCCCCAGCATTTT. Full variable domain (remainder filled in from reference TRBV19 and TRBJ1-5): DGGITQSPKYLFRKEGQNVTLSCEQNLNHDAMYWYRQDPGQGLRLIYYSQIVNDFQKGDIAEGYSVSREKKESFPLTVTSAQKNPTAFYLCASSIQGSNQPQHFGDGTRLSIL.

The V and J genes are TRBV7-3 and TRBJ2-7; no clear D. The germline gives CDR1 SGHTA, CDR2 FQGTGA. Between the trimmed V and J ends, which lost 2 bases and 6 bases, there was a span of 5 bases. The CDR3 extends over 11 amino acids. The CDR3 protein is CASSLAVEQYF. CDR3 nucleotides: TGTGCCAGCAGCTTAGCTGTCGAGCAGTACTTC.

The rearrangement links TRBV11-2 to TRBJ2-3; D call uncertain. Germline V gene sequence: CDR1 SGHAT, CDR2 FQNNGV. Trimming took off 1 base at V and 5 bases at J, with 4 bases between the two ends. The CDR3 has 12 amino acids. The CDR3 sequence: CASSLGKDTQYF. The CDR3 DNA reads as TGTGCCAGCAGCTTAGGTAAAGATACGCAGTATTTT.

The gene calls are TRBV7-3 and TRBJ1-2; possible D gene TRBD1, 5 bases. The ends were cut back, 3 bases at V and 6 bases at J, with 11 bases in the middle. The CDR3 spans 13 residues. Germline lookup yields CDR1 SGHTA and CDR2 FQGTGA. This chain's CDR3 is CASSFDRFNGYTF. CDR3 in DNA: TGTGCCAGCAGCTTCGACAGATTTAATGGCTACACCTTC. The whole variable domain, remainder taken from reference TRBV7-3 and TRBJ1-2, is GAGVSQTPSNKVTEKGKYVELRCDPISGHTALYWYRQSLGQGPEFLIYFQGTGAADDSGLPNDRFFAVRPEGSVSTLKIQRTERGDSAVYLCASSFDRFNGYTFGSGTRLTVV.

This chain connects TRBV7-8 to TRBJ2-3; D possibly matches TRBD1 or TRBD2 (5 bases each). Trimming shortened V by 7 bases and J by 0 bases, and 17 bases separated the two germline ends. Germline lookup yields CDR1 SGHVS and CDR2 FQNEAQ. The CDR3 length is 16 residues. In DNA form, the CDR3 reads TGTGCCAGCAACCAATGGGGCGGGTCTAGCACAGATACGCAGTATTTT. Residues: CASNQWGGSSTDTQYF.

The chain combines TRBV7-2 with TRBJ2-7; 9 nucleotides match TRBD1. Per germline, CDR1 SGHTA and CDR2 FQGNSA. CDR3 length: 15 residues. V was clipped by 5 bases and J by 6 bases; unmatched bases: 11. This chain's CDR3 is CASSPGTGISSEQYF. In DNA form, the CDR3 reads TGTGCCAGCAGCCCCGGGACAGGGATTTCTAGCGAGCAGTACTTC.

The V and J genes are TRBV6-6 and TRBJ2-7; the match to TRBD1 covers 9 bases. This CDR3 contains 14 residues. After removal of 8 bases from V and 0 bases from J, the junction contained 5 bases not matched to a gene. Germline V gene sequence: CDR1 MNHNY, CDR2 SVGAGI (reference sequence). CDR3 DNA: TGTGCCAGCCGACGGGGACAGGGCTCCTACGAGCAGTACTTC. Protein product: CASRRGQGSYEQYF.